This T cell receptor beta chain was observed in a study of PD-L1 blockade in urothelial cancer. General study findings and limits: Larger 3-week expansion of tumor-associated blood clones was seen in durable-benefit patients.

V dropped 3 bases and J dropped 4; count of bases not matched to a gene: 6. Germline loops: CDR1 KGHSH, CDR2 LQKENI. The CDR3 runs to 15 residues. A note on this clone: Its matching antigen is unknown.

Time point noted: pretreatment peripheral blood. Synthetic TCR analog templates were spiked into all PCRs individually. Using immunoSEQ multiplex PCR, the repertoire was profiled, and TCRdb retains in-frame clones only, with some absent. This repertoire shows around 82,000 clones, roughly 84% found once; its top ten account for 2% to 2.5%. The TCR comes from a man in his sixties with urothelial cancer. This specimen consisted of PBMCs, obtained around atezolizumab (anti-PD-L1) treatment. This chain links TRBV18 with TRBJ2-7; TRBD1 matches at 10 bases. The CDR3 nucleotides read TGTGCCAGCTCACCCGGGGGACAGGGGTTTTACGAGCAGTACTTC. Protein: CASSPGGQGFYEQYF. Using reference TRBV18 and TRBJ2-7 for the parts outside the CDR3, the full variable domain is NAGVMQNPRHLVRRRGQEARLRCSPMKGHSHVYWYRQLPEEGLKFMVYLQKENIIDESGMPKERFSAEFPKEGPSILRIQQVVRGDSAAYFCASSPGGQGFYEQYFGPGTRLTVT.